The sequence of this T cell receptor beta chain was determined in a study of CD8 T cells in ankylosing spondylitis. Study-level points and caveats: A subset of motif variants has previously been described in the synovial fluid and blood of reactive arthritis. As reported, disease-linked clones showed significant enrichment in matched ankylosing spondylitis synovial fluid. Apparently characteristic of ankylosing spondylitis blood was a TCR beta motif (under ten highly homologous variants).

V gave up 6 bases and J gave up 1 base; unmatched junction bases: 6. This CDR3 region has 14 residues. Per the germline V gene, CDR1 is GTSNPN and CDR2 is SVGIG (reference sequence). TCR beta libraries were made by quantitative 5'-RACE with molecular barcodes. TCRdb passed the 5' RACE reads through MiXCR, listing each CDR3 protein once. The data show around 180,000 distinct CDR3 sequences, around a sixth seen once. With respect to this clonotype: Its specificity is not known.

The receptor comes from a male donor aged 5-30 years with ankylosing spondylitis or in good health (not recorded which). The rearrangement links TRBV30 to TRBJ2-3, with 8 bases fitting TRBD2. Sequenced: blood, either unsorted or a sorted T cell fraction (not recorded which). The DNA for the CDR3 is TGTGCCTGCCTGATTAGCGGGGGCACAGATACGCAGTATTTT. Its protein is CACLISGGTDTQYF.